This T cell receptor beta chain stems from a study of blood T cell repertoires in COVID-19 (dated by TCRdb to the early 2020s). About the study as a whole: The collaborator samples originated in the United States, Italy and Spain and spanned the acute and convalescent phases of COVID-19. The prospective study material was composed of cDNA or gDNA derived from T cells, B-cell-depleted T cells, or PBMCs. A freely available public database, intended as a resource for researchers studying the immune response to SARS-CoV-2, is where the repertoires were released. Where available, HLA class I and class II types were obtained from metadata supplied by the sample provider rather than from assay-based typing. Samples came from the ongoing ImmuneRACE study (first 160 participants) plus 1,254 subjects from 6 global collaborators. The dataset comprised deeply sampled blood TCRbeta repertoires from subjects exposed to, actively infected with, or recovered from COVID-19. Sample metadata almost always included a de-identified subject ID, COVID-19 status, age in years and sex.

General findings and caveats noted by the study authors: Clinical and demographic metadata were provided uncurated, with the amount varying by source and participant.

This clone was counted between two and nine times. Its target antigen remains unknown. Within one base of it there is no much larger clone, and no base qualities were kept. The sample holds other DNA sequences that translate to the same CDR3. For this chain, trimming is 0 bases at the V end and 0 bases at the J end, and the number of junction bases without a gene match is 3. The germline V gene encodes CDR1 SGDLS and CDR2 YYNGEE. Including the terminal cysteine and phenylalanine, the CDR3 comprises 17 residues. Left in the record is the CDR3 DNA by itself, 51 bases read in frame from the first base. Each collaborating institution followed its own protocols to collect whole blood in K2EDTA tubes. For TCRbeta analysis, collaborator samples were shipped as frozen whole blood, as isolated PBMCs, or as DNA extracted from either sample type. The immunoSEQ Assay, a bias-controlled multiplex PCR, was used to amplify TCRbeta CDR3 regions from genomic DNA. The paper's data handling went like this. Nucleated cell counts per sample were estimated from amplification of reference gene primers within the assay. To quantify the absolute abundance of each unique TCRbeta CDR3 rearrangement, sequence reads were collapsed and filtered. For each sample, productive Simpson clonality was calculated as the square root of Simpson's diversity index over productive rearrangements. TCRdb retrieved this table from immuneACCESS and kept in-frame rearrangements only. Not all clones are present; in checked studies, unresolved V genes account for under half, and no reason is known for the remainder. V and J calls plus clone size are reproduced from that table; the DNA served to infer D and trimming. The sample records roughly 380,000 clones, around 85% of which are singletons. The ten biggest clones cover more than 3% of the sample.

The V and J genes are TRBV9 and TRBJ2-3; the central 11 bases match TRBD2. This sequence originates from a young woman with acute or convalescent COVID-19. Sequenced input: peripheral blood. The bases are TGTGCCAGCAGCGTAGGCCTAGCGGGGGGAAGCACAGATACGCAGTATTTT. It translates to CASSVGLAGGSTDTQYF.